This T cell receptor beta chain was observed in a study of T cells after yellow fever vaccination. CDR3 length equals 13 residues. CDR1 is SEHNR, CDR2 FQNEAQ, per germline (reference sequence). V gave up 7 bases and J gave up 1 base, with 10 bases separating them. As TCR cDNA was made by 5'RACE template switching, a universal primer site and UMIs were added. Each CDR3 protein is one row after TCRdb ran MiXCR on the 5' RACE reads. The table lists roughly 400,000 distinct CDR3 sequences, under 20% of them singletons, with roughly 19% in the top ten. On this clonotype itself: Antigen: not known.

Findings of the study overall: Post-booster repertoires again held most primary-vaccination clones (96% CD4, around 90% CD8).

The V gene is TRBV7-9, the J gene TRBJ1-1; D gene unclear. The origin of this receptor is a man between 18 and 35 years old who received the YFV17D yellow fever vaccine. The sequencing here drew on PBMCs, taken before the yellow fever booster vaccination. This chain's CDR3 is CASTSAGNTEAFF. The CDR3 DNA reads TGTGCCAGCACCTCCGCGGGGAACACTGAAGCTTTCTTT.